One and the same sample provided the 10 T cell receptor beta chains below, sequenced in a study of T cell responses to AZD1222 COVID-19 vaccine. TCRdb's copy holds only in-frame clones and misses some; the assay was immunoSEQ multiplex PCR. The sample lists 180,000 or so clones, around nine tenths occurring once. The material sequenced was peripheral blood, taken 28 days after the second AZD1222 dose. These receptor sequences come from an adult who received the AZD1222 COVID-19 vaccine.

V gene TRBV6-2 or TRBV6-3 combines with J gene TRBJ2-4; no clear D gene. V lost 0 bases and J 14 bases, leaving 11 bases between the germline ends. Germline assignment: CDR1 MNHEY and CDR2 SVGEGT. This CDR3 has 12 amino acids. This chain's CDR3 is CASSYSDFIKYF. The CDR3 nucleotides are TGTGCCAGCAGTTACTCGGATTTTATTAAGTACTTC.

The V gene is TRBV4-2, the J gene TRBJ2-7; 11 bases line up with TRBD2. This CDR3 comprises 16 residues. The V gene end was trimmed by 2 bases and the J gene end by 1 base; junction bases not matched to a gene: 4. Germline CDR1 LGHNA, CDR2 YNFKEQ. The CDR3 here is CASSQLAGGLSYEQYF. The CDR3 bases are TGTGCCAGCAGCCAACTAGCGGGAGGCCTATCCTACGAGCAGTACTTC.

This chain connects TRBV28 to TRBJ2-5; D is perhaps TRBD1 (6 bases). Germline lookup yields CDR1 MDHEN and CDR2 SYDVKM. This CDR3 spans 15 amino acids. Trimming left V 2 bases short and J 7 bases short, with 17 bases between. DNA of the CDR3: TGTGCCAGCAGTTTAGATCGGCAGGGGCTTACGACCCAGTACTTC. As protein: CASSLDRQGLTTQYF.

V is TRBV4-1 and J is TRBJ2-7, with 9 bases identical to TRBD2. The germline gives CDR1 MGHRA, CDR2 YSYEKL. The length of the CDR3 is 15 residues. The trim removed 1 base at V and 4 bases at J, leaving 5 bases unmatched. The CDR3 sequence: CASSQAPSGAYEQYF. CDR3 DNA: TGCGCCAGCAGCCAAGCACCTAGCGGGGCATACGAGCAGTACTTC.

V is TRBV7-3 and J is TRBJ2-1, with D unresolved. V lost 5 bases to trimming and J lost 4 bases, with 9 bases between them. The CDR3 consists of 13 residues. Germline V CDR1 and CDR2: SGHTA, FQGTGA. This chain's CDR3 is CASSQAAYNEQFF. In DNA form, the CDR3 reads TGTGCCAGCAGCCAGGCGGCGTACAATGAGCAGTTCTTC.

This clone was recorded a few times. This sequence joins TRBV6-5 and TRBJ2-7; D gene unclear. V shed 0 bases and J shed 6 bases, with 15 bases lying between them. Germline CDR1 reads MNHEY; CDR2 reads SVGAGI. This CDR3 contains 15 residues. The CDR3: CASSYSKGKGFEQYF. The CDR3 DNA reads TGTGCCAGCAGTTACTCTAAGGGAAAAGGGTTCGAGCAGTACTTC.

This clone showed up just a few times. In DNA form, the CDR3 reads TGTGCCAGCAGCTTAGCCACAGGGGGCGATAACACTGAAGCTTTCTTT. This codes for CASSLATGGDNTEAFF. The chain is built from TRBV7-9 and TRBJ1-1; TRBD1 matches 9 bases. This CDR3 contains 16 residues. The ends lost 0 bases at V and 2 bases at J; junction bases unmatched: 4. Germline V gene sequence: CDR1 SEHNR, CDR2 FQNEAQ (reference sequence).

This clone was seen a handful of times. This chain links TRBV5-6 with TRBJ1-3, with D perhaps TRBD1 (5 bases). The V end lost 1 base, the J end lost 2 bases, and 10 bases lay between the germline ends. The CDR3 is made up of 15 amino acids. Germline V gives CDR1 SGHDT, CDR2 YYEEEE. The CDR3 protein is CASSLYGGTGNTIYF. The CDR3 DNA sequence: TGTGCCAGCAGCTTGTACGGGGGAACTGGAAACACCATATATTTT.

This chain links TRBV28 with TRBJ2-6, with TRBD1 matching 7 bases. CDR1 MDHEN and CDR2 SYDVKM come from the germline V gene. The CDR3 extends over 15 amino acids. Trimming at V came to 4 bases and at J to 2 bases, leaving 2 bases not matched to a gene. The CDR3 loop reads CASSSGQAGANVLTF. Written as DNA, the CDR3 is TGTGCCAGCAGTTCCGGACAGGCTGGGGCCAACGTCCTGACTTTC.

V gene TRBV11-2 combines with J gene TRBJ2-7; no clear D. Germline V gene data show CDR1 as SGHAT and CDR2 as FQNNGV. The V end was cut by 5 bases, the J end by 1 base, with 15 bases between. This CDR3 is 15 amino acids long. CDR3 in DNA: TGTGCCAGCAGCCCACCGGGCCCAAGTTCCTACGAGCAGTACTTC. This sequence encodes CASSPPGPSSYEQYF. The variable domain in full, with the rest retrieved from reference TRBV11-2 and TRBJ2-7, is EAGVAQSPRYKIIEKRQSVAFWCNPISGHATLYWYQQILGQGPKLLIQFQNNGVVDDSQLPKDRFSAERLKGVDSTLKIQPAKLEDSAVYLCASSPPGPSSYEQYFGPGTRLTVT.